The source of this TCR beta chain is a study of breast tumors, draining lymph nodes, adjacent tissues. Breast cancer patients provided tissue from their axillary draining lymph nodes. TCRdb independently ran MiXCR on the multiplex PCR reads; one entry per CDR3 protein. The table has under 110,000 distinct CDR3 sequences, under 40% seen once. This clonotype was recorded at least ten times. Its antigen is not identified. From germline, CDR1 is SGHDT and CDR2 YYEEEE. CDR3 length: 13 amino acids. With V trimmed by 3 bases and J by 6 bases, 4 bases remained unmatched. Findings of the study overall: Luminal-like breast cancer showed significantly higher tumor–nontumor repertoire similarity than basal-like. Tumor repertoires ranked between lymph nodes and nontumor tissue in diversity, with V and J gene preferences. That most tumor T cells come from lymph nodes remained unproven. The data were judged consistent with most tumor T cells coming from lymph node and expanding in tumor.

The gene calls are TRBV5-6 and TRBJ2-7; 9 positions match TRBD1. Source material: axillary lymph node tissue. This clonotype originated in a female donor with breast cancer. Some clones in this sample may be carry-over from other donors' samples. CDR3 DNA sequence: TGTGCCAGCAGCTCCGGGACAGGGTCCGAGCAGTACTTC. Protein: CASSSGTGSEQYF. Using reference TRBV5-6 and TRBJ2-7 for the parts outside the CDR3, the full variable domain is DAGVTQSPTHLIKTRGQQVTLRCSPKSGHDTVSWYQQALGQGPQFIFQYYEEEERQRGNFPDRFSGHQFPNYSSELNVNALLLGDSALYLCASSSGTGSEQYFGPGTRLTVT.